A single sample gave rise to the 22 T cell receptor beta chains below, sequenced in a study of OX40 agonist ivuxolimab in advanced cancers. The library was built by means of the immunoSEQ multiplex PCR assay. The immuneACCESS repertoire file appears here via TCRdb, limited to in-frame rearrangements. These files lack a portion of the clones; in checked studies, under half of the deficit traces to unresolved V genes, and the cause of the others is not known. The table for this sample lists tens of thousands of clones; 65% to 85% of them were counted only once. Together, the top ten hold around 4.5% of the sample. Material: CD4+ or CD8+ T cells sorted from blood, obtained in a trial of the OX40 agonist ivuxolimab. The receptors derive from an adult with an advanced solid tumor such as melanoma, head and neck, liver or kidney cancer.

The rearrangement joins TRBV27 to TRBJ1-6, with D perhaps matching TRBD1 (6 bases). Trimming pared 2 bases from V and 9 bases from J, leaving 11 bases between. This CDR3 contains 14 residues. Germline CDR1 is MNHEY and CDR2 is SMNVEV (reference sequence). CDR3 loop: CASSLEGGVSPLHF. CDR3 in DNA: TGTGCCAGCAGTTTAGAGGGGGGGGTTTCACCCCTCCACTTT.

The chain recombines TRBV5-1 with TRBJ1-2; 7 bases fit TRBD1. V was clipped by 1 base and J by 4 bases; unmatched bases: 1. The CDR3 runs 13 residues. Germline-derived CDR1 and CDR2 are SGHRS and YFSETQ. The CDR3 here is CASSLWDSYGYTF. Written as DNA, the CDR3 is TGCGCCAGCAGCTTGTGGGACAGCTATGGCTACACCTTC.

The count of this clone is one. This chain connects TRBV2 to TRBJ1-2; 9 bases match TRBD1. Per germline, CDR1 SNHLY and CDR2 FYNNEI. The V and J ends lost 2 bases and 3 bases, in that order; junction bases with no gene match: 4. The CDR3 covers 15 residues. CDR3 residues: CASSEKGDRDYGYTF. The CDR3 bases are TGTGCCAGCAGTGAAAAGGGGGACAGGGACTATGGCTACACCTTC.

The genes are TRBV7-6 and TRBJ1-4; the D gene is possibly TRBD1 (6 bases). CDR3 size: 15 residues. Germline values: CDR1 SGHVS, CDR2 FNYEAQ. V gave up 3 bases and J gave up 2 bases, with 10 bases separating them. CDR3 protein: CASSFGRGTNEKLFF. The CDR3, as DNA: TGTGCCAGCAGCTTTGGAAGGGGGACTAATGAAAAACTGTTTTTT.

The V call is TRBV5-5, the J call TRBJ2-5; D is possibly TRBD1 or TRBD2 (5 bases each). V lost 5 bases and J lost 1, with 9 bases in between. CDR3 size: 13 residues. CDR1 is SGHKS, CDR2 YYEKEE, per germline (reference sequence). The CDR3 here is CASRTGPQETQYF. DNA of the CDR3: TGTGCCAGCAGAACGGGACCCCAAGAGACCCAGTACTTC.

The chain carries TRBV7-9 and TRBJ1-2, with D perhaps TRBD1 (5 bases). CDR1 is SEHNR, CDR2 FQNEAQ, per germline (reference sequence). The V and J ends lost 11 bases and 8 bases respectively, with 24 bases between them. The CDR3 has 14 amino acids. The CDR3 DNA reads as TGTGCCCTAACCCAGGGAACCGCGGTCCCCGGCTACACCTTC. This sequence encodes CALTQGTAVPGYTF.

V is TRBV18 and J is TRBJ2-5, with D maybe TRBD2 (6 bases). Trimming took 4 bases from V and 4 from J, leaving 13 bases between them. This CDR3 has 14 residues. In germline, CDR1 is KGHSH, CDR2 LQKENI. The CDR3 region has the DNA TGTGCCAGCTCACGGGAGTCGCGGGGAGAGACCCAGTACTTC. Translating gives CASSRESRGETQYF.

The J gene is TRBJ2-1, the V gene TRBV25-1; 8 bases match TRBD2. The CDR3 runs 14 residues. The J segment lost 8 bases and the V segment lost 7 bases, leaving 10 bases of the junction unmatched. Germline V gives CDR1 MGHDK, CDR2 SYGVNS. The CDR3 sequence is CASNNRGGSDEQFF. CDR3 nucleotide sequence: TGTGCCAGCAACAACCGGGGGGGGTCTGATGAGCAGTTCTTC. Full variable domain (missing parts from reference TRBV25-1 and TRBJ2-1): EADIYQTPRYLVIGTGKKITLECSQTMGHDKMYWYQQDPGMELHLIHYSYGVNSTEKGDLSSESTVSRIRTEHFPLTLESARPSHTSQYLCASNNRGGSDEQFFGPGTRLTVL.

The chain carries TRBV5-1 and TRBJ2-3, with D possibly being TRBD1 or TRBD2 (5 bases each). Per germline, CDR1 SGHRS and CDR2 YFSETQ. Trimming stripped 6 bases from V and 0 bases from J, with 17 bases between. The CDR3 loop spans 16 amino acids. CDR3 in DNA: TGCGCCAGCACCCTGGGTCAGGGACCTAGCACAGATACGCAGTATTTT. This gives the protein CASTLGQGPSTDTQYF. Filled out from reference TRBV5-1 and TRBJ2-3, the complete variable domain reads KAGVTQTPRYLIKTRGQQVTLSCSPISGHRSVSWYQQTPGQGLQFLFEYFSETQRNKGNFPGRFSGRQFSNSRSEMNVSTLELGDSALYLCASTLGQGPSTDTQYFGPGTRLTVL.

The chain joins TRBV5-1 to TRBJ2-5; TRBD2 aligns across 11 bases. Trimming removed 2 bases from V and 2 bases from J; junction bases left unmatched: 2. CDR3 length equals 15 residues. Germline lookup yields CDR1 SGHRS and CDR2 YFSETQ. The CDR3 nucleotides are TGCGCCAGCAGCTTCGGGACTAGCGGACAAGAGACCCAGTACTTC. This gives the protein CASSFGTSGQETQYF.

This chain connects TRBV19 to TRBJ1-1; D possibly corresponds to TRBD1 (6 bases). The ends were cut back, 2 bases at V and 5 bases at J, with 15 bases in the middle. Looked up from germline, CDR1 is LNHDA and CDR2 is SQIVND (reference sequence). The CDR3 sequence is 15 residues long. CDR3 in amino acids: CASSISGGAKTEAFF. In DNA, the CDR3 is TGTGCCAGTAGTATAAGCGGGGGCGCAAAAACTGAAGCTTTCTTT.

V usage is TRBV5-6 and J usage is TRBJ2-3, with D unclear. The germline V gene has CDR1 SGHDT and CDR2 YYEEEE. The ends were cut back, 4 bases at V and 2 bases at J, with 14 bases in the middle. CDR3 length: 15 residues. DNA for the CDR3: TGTGCCAGCAGCGATAGACGGTCCTCCACAGATACGCAGTATTTT. Encoded protein: CASSDRRSSTDTQYF. Together with reference TRBV5-6 and TRBJ2-3, the CDR3 gives the full variable domain: DAGVTQSPTHLIKTRGQQVTLRCSPKSGHDTVSWYQQALGQGPQFIFQYYEEEERQRGNFPDRFSGHQFPNYSSELNVNALLLGDSALYLCASSDRRSSTDTQYFGPGTRLTVL.

This clone was seen more than once but under ten times. The chain links TRBV28 to TRBJ1-1; no clear D. The CDR3 is 14 amino acids. CDR1 MDHEN and CDR2 SYDVKM come from the germline V gene. V dropped 5 bases and J dropped 0 bases, with 10 bases sitting between them. The chain's CDR3 is CASSQTAMNTEAFF. The CDR3 DNA reads as TGTGCCAGCAGTCAGACGGCGATGAACACTGAAGCTTTCTTT.

This clone was picked up a small number of times. The chain links TRBV2 to TRBJ2-3; 13 nucleotides agree with TRBD2. Losses at the gene ends were 4 bases for V and 1 base for J; bases not matched to a gene: 5. CDR3 length: 17 amino acids. From germline, CDR1 is SNHLY and CDR2 FYNNEI. The CDR3: CASSGGTSGVGTDTQYF. DNA for the CDR3: TGTGCCAGCAGTGGGGGGACTAGCGGGGTAGGCACAGATACGCAGTATTTT.

This clone occurred a few times. The chain uses TRBV20-1 and TRBJ1-5; D uncertain. V gave up 3 bases and J gave up 7 bases, with 7 bases separating them. CDR1 is DFQATT, CDR2 SNEGSKA, per germline (reference sequence). The CDR3 has 11 amino acids. The CDR3 loop reads CSASVGQPQHF. Written as DNA, the CDR3 is TGCAGTGCTAGTGTGGGACAGCCCCAGCATTTT.

This chain links TRBV10-3 with TRBJ1-1; D possibly corresponds to TRBD1 (5 bases). Looked up from germline, CDR1 is ENHRY and CDR2 is SYGVKD. This CDR3 comprises 14 residues. Deletions cut 10 bases from V and 11 bases from J, with 26 bases between. The chain's CDR3 is CASVAGDSENRAFF. In nucleotides, the CDR3 is TGTGCCAGCGTGGCGGGGGATTCAGAGAACAGGGCTTTCTTT.

The rearrangement links TRBV10-3 to TRBJ1-5; 7 bases map to TRBD1. J gave up 2 bases and V 6 bases, and 4 bases lay outside the gene matches. Germline CDR1 reads ENHRY; CDR2 reads SYGVKD. This CDR3 contains 14 residues. This CDR3 is CAISSGTGNQPQHF. In nucleotides, the CDR3 is TGTGCCATCAGCTCGGGGACAGGCAATCAGCCCCAGCATTTT.

This clone came up once. The chain employs TRBV7-2 and TRBJ2-1; D ambiguous. V lost 2 bases to trimming and J lost 2 bases, with 7 bases between them. The CDR3 is 14 amino acids. Germline loops: CDR1 SGHTA, CDR2 FQGNSA. The CDR3 DNA sequence: TGTGCCAGCAGCTTAAAAGAGCCCTACAATGAGCAGTTCTTC. Residues: CASSLKEPYNEQFF.

The V gene is TRBV6-5, the J gene TRBJ1-2, with 8 bases that match TRBD1. Germline assignment: CDR1 MNHEY and CDR2 SVGAGI. J lost 4 bases, V lost 5 bases, and 6 bases had no gene match. This CDR3 contains 14 residues. Here the CDR3 reads CASSPDRDLYGYTF. The CDR3 DNA reads as TGTGCCAGCAGTCCGGACAGGGACCTCTATGGCTACACCTTC.

This clone was detected a few times. The V and J genes are TRBV11-3 and TRBJ2-3, with D tentatively TRBD2 (6 bases). Germline CDR1 and CDR2: SGHNT and YENEEA. The CDR3 is 14 amino acids. V lost 2 bases, J lost 5 bases, and 11 bases lay in between. CDR3 region: CASSLSRGEDTQYF. The DNA of the CDR3 is TGTGCCAGCAGCTTATCCCGCGGGGAAGATACGCAGTATTTT.

The chain couples TRBV27 to TRBJ2-5; the D call may be TRBD1 or TRBD2 (6 bases each). Deletions cut 7 bases from V and 5 bases from J, with 20 bases between. The CDR3 extends over 15 amino acids. In germline, CDR1 is MNHEY, CDR2 SMNVEV (reference sequence). As DNA, the CDR3 is TGTGCCAGCACCCCATTACGGGGGCTACCTGAGACCCAGTACTTC. It specifies CASTPLRGLPETQYF.

The V call is TRBV29-1, the J call TRBJ2-3; TRBD1 might be the D (7 bases). Germline CDR1 SQVTM, CDR2 ANQGSEA. Trimming removed 6 bases from V and 1 base from J, with 17 bases in between. The CDR3 is made up of 15 amino acids. CDR3 residues: CSVGQGGVGTDTQYF. The CDR3 nucleotides are TGCAGCGTGGGGCAGGGGGGTGTCGGCACAGATACGCAGTATTTT.